This T cell receptor (beta chain) was sequenced for a study of human T cells and chemical hapten exposure. This clonotype has more than one count but fewer than ten. Unique molecular identifiers were attached to individual cDNA molecules within the library. In TCRdb, the RACE reads were re-called with MiXCR into one record per CDR3 protein. The data contain more than 90,000 distinct CDR3 sequences, roughly 11% of them seen just once; the ten biggest clones take up about 3%. The time point here: patch test 2, 6 weeks after DPC sensitization. Treatment: therapeutic diphenylcyclopropenone sensitization with weekly scalp DPC. Staff drew blood before applying each patch test. From whole blood left unfractionated, total RNA was extracted. CDR1 and CDR2 (germline): MNHEY, SVGAGI. Trimming left V 2 bases short and J 2 bases short, with 13 bases between. CDR3 length: 16 residues.

This clonotype was obtained from a middle-aged woman with alopecia areata. Some clones in this sample may be carry-over from other donors' samples. The chain employs TRBV6-5 and TRBJ1-3; D unclear. The input for sequencing was whole blood, taken in connection with sensitization to the hapten diphenylcyclopropenone (DPC). The CDR3 bases are TGTGCCAGCAGTTACGCTCATCCGACCGCTGGAAACACCATATATTTT. Its protein product is CASSYAHPTAGNTIYF.